This T cell receptor (beta chain) is from a study of control samples from healthy donors and cancer patients. TCRdb's copy holds only in-frame clones and misses some; the assay was immunoSEQ multiplex PCR. The table records tens of thousands of clones, 90% to 95% of them present only once. V was clipped by 1 base and J by 6 bases; unmatched bases: 10. CDR3 length: 16 residues. Germline V gene lookup returns CDR1 MDHEN and CDR2 SYDVKM. The material sequenced was blood. This chain links TRBV28 with TRBJ2-7, with 9 bases identical to TRBD1. The clonotype was recovered from a woman under 30 in good health. CDR3 DNA: TGTGCCAGCAGTTTATCTACGGGACAGGGTCCGAGCGAGCAGTACTTC. Translating gives CASSLSTGQGPSEQYF.